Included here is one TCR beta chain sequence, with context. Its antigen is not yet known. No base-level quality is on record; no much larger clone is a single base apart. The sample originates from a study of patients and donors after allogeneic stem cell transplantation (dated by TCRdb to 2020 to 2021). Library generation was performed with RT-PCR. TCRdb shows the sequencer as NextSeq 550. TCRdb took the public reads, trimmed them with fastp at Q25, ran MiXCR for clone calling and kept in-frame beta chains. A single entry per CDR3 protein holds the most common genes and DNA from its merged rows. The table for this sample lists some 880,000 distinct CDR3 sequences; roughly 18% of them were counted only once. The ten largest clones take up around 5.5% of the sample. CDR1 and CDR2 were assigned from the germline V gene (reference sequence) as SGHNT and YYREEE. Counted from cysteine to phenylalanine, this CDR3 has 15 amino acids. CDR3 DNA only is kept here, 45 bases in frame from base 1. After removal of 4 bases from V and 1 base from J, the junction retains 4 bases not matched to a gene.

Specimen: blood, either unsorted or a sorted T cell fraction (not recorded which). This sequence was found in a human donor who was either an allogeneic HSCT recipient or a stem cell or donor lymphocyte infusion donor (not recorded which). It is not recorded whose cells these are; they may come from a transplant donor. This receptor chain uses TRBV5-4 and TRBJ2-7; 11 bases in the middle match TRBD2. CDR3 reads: CASSGGLAESYEQYF. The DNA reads TGTGCCAGCAGCGGGGGACTAGCGGAGTCCTACGAGCAGTACTTC.